The 30 T cell receptor beta chains presented below share a single source sample, sequenced in a study of cytomegalovirus exposure and HLA in healthy donors. 13 Jbeta primers and 60 Vbeta primers were used for the PCR. Profiling relied on immunoSEQ multiplex PCR, and the TCRdb table lists in-frame clones only, not all of them. Of 120,000 or so clones in the sample, about four fifths were seen once. The material sequenced was PBMCs. The receptors come from a male donor in good health and CMV-seropositive.

The rearrangement links TRBV7-2 to TRBJ1-5; D not certain. V shed 6 bases and J shed 7 bases, with 10 bases lying between them. Germline loops: CDR1 SGHTA, CDR2 FQGNSA. This CDR3 is built from 12 residues. Here the CDR3 reads CASSPPGQPQHF. DNA for the CDR3: TGTGCCAGCAGTCCCCCGGGGCAGCCCCAGCATTTT.

This clone has just a few counts. V usage is TRBV11-1 and J usage is TRBJ2-1, with 8 bases fitting TRBD2. Looked up from germline, CDR1 is SGHAT and CDR2 is FQDESV (reference sequence). This CDR3 comprises 15 residues. After removal of 5 bases from V and 9 bases from J, the junction contained 12 bases not matched to a gene. The CDR3 loop is CASSLALGLGPEQFF. As DNA, the CDR3 is TGTGCCAGCAGCCTCGCGCTGGGACTAGGTCCTGAGCAGTTCTTC.

The chain has TRBV28 and TRBJ2-1; TRBD2 aligns across 13 bases. CDR1 is MDHEN, CDR2 SYDVKM, per germline. V trimming: 2 bases; J trimming: 10 bases; junction bases outside the gene matches: 11. This CDR3 has 17 amino acids. The CDR3 coding sequence is TGTGCCAGCAGTTTAGCCCTTGGACTAGCGGGAGCTAAGGAGCAGTTCTTC. Protein sequence: CASSLALGLAGAKEQFF.

V is TRBV5-6 and J is TRBJ2-3; TRBD2 matches at 7 bases. J gave up 2 bases and V 2 bases, and 8 bases lay outside the gene matches. In germline, CDR1 is SGHDT, CDR2 YYEEEE. CDR3 length equals 16 residues. The CDR3 reads CASSFTGRGPTDTQYF. CDR3 coding DNA: TGTGCCAGCAGCTTCACGGGGAGGGGCCCCACAGATACGCAGTATTTT.

The rearrangement uses TRBV19 and TRBJ1-5; 9 nucleotides align to TRBD1. The junction had 13 bases not matched to a gene; V was cut back by 6 bases and J by 4 bases. This CDR3 has 17 residues. CDR1 LNHDA and CDR2 SQIVND come from the germline V gene (reference sequence). The DNA for the CDR3 is TGTGCCAGTAGGAAGGAGGACAGGGGCAGGGGTAATCAGCCCCAGCATTTT. Protein product: CASRKEDRGRGNQPQHF.

This chain links TRBV7-9 with TRBJ2-2; D might be TRBD1 (6 bases). The CDR3 spans 14 residues. The germline V gene encodes CDR1 SEHNR and CDR2 FQNEAQ (reference sequence). Trimming shortened V by 5 bases and J by 2 bases, and 9 bases separated the two germline ends. In nucleotides, the CDR3 is TGTGCCAGCAGCCGGGACACCAACACCGGGGAGCTGTTTTTT. As protein: CASSRDTNTGELFF.

The V gene is TRBV4-3, the J gene TRBJ2-1; 9 positions agree with TRBD2. The CDR3 runs to 16 residues. Germline loops: CDR1 LGHNA, CDR2 YSLEER. The V and J ends lost 1 base and 8 bases, in that order; junction bases with no gene match: 9. The CDR3 loop reads CASSQGPGLAVHEQFF. The CDR3 coding sequence is TGCGCCAGCAGCCAAGGGCCGGGACTAGCTGTCCATGAGCAGTTCTTC.

This sequence joins TRBV2 and TRBJ1-6; 8 nucleotides agree with TRBD1. The V gene's germline CDR1 is SNHLY and CDR2 FYNNEI. This CDR3 is built from 16 residues. Losses at the gene ends were 7 bases for V and 9 bases for J; bases not matched to a gene: 14. The CDR3 sequence: CASKGRGRQDGSPLHF. In DNA form, the CDR3 reads TGTGCCAGCAAGGGCAGGGGGCGCCAGGATGGTTCACCCCTCCACTTT.

V usage is TRBV19 and J usage is TRBJ2-1, with 7 positions matching TRBD2. Germline trimming cut 1 base from V and 0 bases from J; bases unmatched to any gene: 0. The CDR3 totals 15 residues. Germline V gives CDR1 LNHDA, CDR2 SQIVND (reference sequence). This CDR3 is CASSIGGGSYNEQFF. Written as DNA, the CDR3 is TGTGCCAGTAGTATAGGGGGGGGCTCCTACAATGAGCAGTTCTTC. Complete variable domain (other parts from reference TRBV19 and TRBJ2-1): DGGITQSPKYLFRKEGQNVTLSCEQNLNHDAMYWYRQDPGQGLRLIYYSQIVNDFQKGDIAEGYSVSREKKESFPLTVTSAQKNPTAFYLCASSIGGGSYNEQFFGPGTRLTVL.

The gene calls are TRBV7-9 and TRBJ2-1, with TRBD2 identical over 7 bases. Germline CDR1 SEHNR, CDR2 FQNEAQ (reference sequence). The CDR3 is made up of 17 amino acids. V shed 5 bases and J 4 bases; nucleotides not matched to a gene: 14. The CDR3 sequence is CASSPREGSSGYNEQFF. CDR3 in DNA: TGTGCCAGCAGCCCTAGGGAGGGGAGTAGCGGATACAATGAGCAGTTCTTC.

The chain carries TRBV9 and TRBJ1-1; the D is unclear. V was shortened by 4 bases and J by 0 bases, with 13 bases between the two germline ends. The CDR3 has 15 amino acids. CDR1 and CDR2 (germline): SGDLS, YYNGEE. The DNA of the CDR3 is TGTGCCAGCAGCTCCCAGTCAGTAATGAACACTGAAGCTTTCTTT. The encoded protein is CASSSQSVMNTEAFF. The full variable domain, with the rest looked up from reference TRBV9 and TRBJ1-1, is DSGVTQTPKHLITATGQRVTLRCSPRSGDLSVYWYQQSLDQGLQFLIQYYNGEERAKGNILERFSAQQFPDLHSELNLSSLELGDSALYFCASSSQSVMNTEAFFGQGTRLTVV.

As DNA, the CDR3 is TGTGCCAGCAGCTTGGAACTAGCGGGAGCAGATACGCAGTATTTT. This sequence encodes CASSLELAGADTQYF. The gene calls are TRBV5-4 and TRBJ2-3; 11 bases align to TRBD2. The length of the CDR3 is 15 residues. CDR1 and CDR2 from the germline V gene are SGHNT and YYREEE (reference sequence). The ends lost 0 bases at V and 4 bases at J; junction bases unmatched: 1.

The V gene is TRBV7-9, the J gene TRBJ1-1; D call uncertain. With 7 bases removed from V and 3 bases from J, the gap between germline ends came to 9 bases. Germline V gives CDR1 SEHNR, CDR2 FQNEAQ (reference sequence). The CDR3 runs to 12 residues. The CDR3 is CASKESYTEAFF. CDR3 DNA sequence: TGTGCCAGCAAGGAGTCTTACACTGAAGCTTTCTTT.

This chain links TRBV7-6 with TRBJ2-3; TRBD1 matches at 8 bases. There are 16 residues in the CDR3. Unmatched junction bases numbered 9, after V lost 5 bases and J lost 2 bases. Germline V CDR1 and CDR2: SGHVS, FNYEAQ. Here the CDR3 reads CASSTRPTGVTDTQYF. As DNA, the CDR3 is TGTGCCAGCAGCACCCGTCCGACAGGGGTCACAGATACGCAGTATTTT.

The sample holds a few counts of this clone. Other nucleotide sequences in the sample specify the same CDR3. The rearrangement links TRBV6-6 to TRBJ1-3; D not certain. Trimming took 5 bases from V and 2 from J, leaving 10 bases between them. Germline-derived CDR1 and CDR2 are MNHNY and SVGAGI (reference sequence). This CDR3 is 14 amino acids long. CDR3 protein: CASSTQEAGNTIYF. The CDR3 DNA sequence: TGTGCCAGCAGTACCCAGGAAGCTGGAAACACCATATATTTT.

This clone was picked up one time. The chain is built from TRBV15 and TRBJ2-5; 8 nucleotides agree with TRBD2. CDR1 and CDR2 (germline): LNHNV, YYDKDF (reference sequence). There are 15 residues in the CDR3. V lost 0 bases, J lost 4 bases, and 4 bases stayed unmatched. CDR3 bases: TGTGCCACCAGCAGAGATCGGGAGGGCCCAGAGACCCAGTACTTC. It translates to CATSRDREGPETQYF.

The chain joins TRBV9 to TRBJ2-7, with a weak D call TRBD2 (6 bases). Trimming stripped 3 bases from V and 4 bases from J, with 14 bases between. Per germline, CDR1 SGDLS and CDR2 YYNGEE. There are 14 residues in the CDR3. Here the CDR3 reads CASSASLAPYEQYF. The CDR3 region has the DNA TGTGCCAGCAGCGCGTCCCTAGCGCCTTACGAGCAGTACTTC.

The chain couples TRBV28 to TRBJ2-7, with D tentatively TRBD1 (6 bases). This CDR3 has 14 residues. Trimming removed 3 bases at V and 11 bases at J, with 20 bases between. CDR1 is MDHEN, CDR2 SYDVKM, per germline. The CDR3 region is CASSFSGDKTKKYF. CDR3 in DNA: TGTGCCAGCAGTTTTTCCGGGGACAAGACTAAAAAGTACTTC.

This clone was counted only a few times. V gene TRBV27 combines with J gene TRBJ2-2; TRBD2 aligns across 9 bases. V trimming: 2 bases; J trimming: 6 bases; junction bases outside the gene matches: 7. This CDR3 is built from 16 residues. Germline CDR1 and CDR2: MNHEY and SMNVEV (reference sequence). The CDR3 nucleotides read TGTGCCAGCAGTTTACGGCTAGCGGGATTCGCCGGGGAGCTGTTTTTT. Translated: CASSLRLAGFAGELFF.

The genes are TRBV5-3 and TRBJ2-1, with 9 bases identical to TRBD2. TRBV5-3 carries the ORF label, with uncertain function. CDR3 length: 16 residues. Losses at the gene ends were 6 bases for V and 0 bases for J; bases not matched to a gene: 7. Here the CDR3 reads CARTMTSGRSYNEQFF. The CDR3 region has the DNA TGTGCCAGAACCATGACTAGCGGCCGCTCCTACAATGAGCAGTTCTTC.

This clone is a singleton in its sample. The chain links TRBV9 to TRBJ1-4; tentative D call: TRBD1 (6 bases). CDR1 SGDLS and CDR2 YYNGEE come from the germline V gene. This CDR3 has 16 residues. Trimming removed 0 bases from V and 8 bases from J, with 17 bases in between. For the CDR3, the DNA is TGTGCCAGCAGCGTAGGGGTGGGACACCCGGAGGAAAAACTGTTTTTT. It codes for CASSVGVGHPEEKLFF. The whole variable domain, filled in from reference TRBV9 and TRBJ1-4, reads DSGVTQTPKHLITATGQRVTLRCSPRSGDLSVYWYQQSLDQGLQFLIQYYNGEERAKGNILERFSAQQFPDLHSELNLSSLELGDSALYFCASSVGVGHPEEKLFFGSGTQLSVL.

The V call is TRBV11-2, the J call TRBJ2-3; 8 bases are shared with TRBD2. The CDR3 sequence is 15 residues long. J lost 2 bases, V lost 6 bases, and 7 bases had no gene match. Looked up from germline, CDR1 is SGHAT and CDR2 is FQNNGV. In nucleotides, the CDR3 is TGTGCCAGCAGTACCGGGACTAGATTCACAGATACGCAGTATTTT. Protein sequence: CASSTGTRFTDTQYF.

The chain employs TRBV18 and TRBJ1-2; possibly TRBD1 for D (5 bases). The CDR3 spans 12 residues. Deletions cut 1 base from V and 7 bases from J, with 7 bases between. Germline V gene sequence: CDR1 KGHSH, CDR2 LQKENI. CDR3 nucleotides: TGTGCCAGCTCACCACGGGGCGGTGGCTACACCTTC. The encoded protein is CASSPRGGGYTF.

This rearrangement joins TRBV9 to TRBJ2-3; tentative D call: TRBD1 (6 bases). V dropped 3 bases and J dropped 6 bases, with 17 bases sitting between them. The CDR3 covers 15 residues. CDR1 is SGDLS, CDR2 YYNGEE, per germline. The CDR3 here is CASSAAGAGADTQYF. The CDR3 nucleotides read TGTGCCAGCAGCGCTGCAGGGGCAGGAGCGGATACGCAGTATTTT.

V and J are TRBV4-2 and TRBJ1-5, with a weak D call TRBD1 (5 bases). Trimming took off 0 bases at V and 0 bases at J, with 9 bases between the two ends. The CDR3 sequence is 16 residues long. The germline CDR1 and CDR2 sequences are LGHNA and YNFKEQ. The DNA of the CDR3 is TGTGCCAGCAGCCAAGAACGGACATATAGCAATCAGCCCCAGCATTTT. Residues: CASSQERTYSNQPQHF.

The chain combines TRBV5-1 with TRBJ2-1, with TRBD2 matching over 7 bases. Germline values: CDR1 SGHRS, CDR2 YFSETQ. After removal of 0 bases from V and 7 bases from J, the junction contained 10 bases not matched to a gene. CDR3 length equals 16 residues. DNA of the CDR3: TGCGCCAGCAGCTTGGCACCGGGGCTAGCGGTTAATGAGCAGTTCTTC. Residues: CASSLAPGLAVNEQFF. Drawing the rest from reference TRBV5-1 and TRBJ2-1, the complete variable domain is KAGVTQTPRYLIKTRGQQVTLSCSPISGHRSVSWYQQTPGQGLQFLFEYFSETQRNKGNFPGRFSGRQFSNSRSEMNVSTLELGDSALYLCASSLAPGLAVNEQFFGPGTRLTVL.

The chain couples TRBV5-6 to TRBJ2-4; possibly TRBD1 for D (6 bases). Trimming took off 1 base at V and 3 bases at J, with 8 bases between the two ends. The CDR3 is 14 residues long. In germline, CDR1 is SGHDT, CDR2 YYEEEE. CDR3 in amino acids: CASSLSGVKNIQYF. DNA for the CDR3: TGTGCCAGCAGCTTGTCAGGGGTCAAAAACATTCAGTACTTC.

The chain uses TRBV27 and TRBJ2-5, with D hard to call. In germline, CDR1 is MNHEY, CDR2 SMNVEV (reference sequence). The CDR3 has 13 residues. V was pared by 2 bases and J by 4 bases, with 8 bases between. The DNA for the CDR3 is TGTGCCAGCAGTTTACGGTATGGAGAGACCCAGTACTTC. Encoded protein: CASSLRYGETQYF.

The chain couples TRBV5-4 to TRBJ2-3; D is perhaps TRBD1 (6 bases). Trimming left V 2 bases short and J 2 bases short, with 15 bases between. The CDR3 runs 16 residues. Germline CDR1 reads SGHNT; CDR2 reads YYREEE (reference sequence). CDR3 coding DNA: TGTGCCAGCAGCTTTTACCGTGACAGGATCACAGATACGCAGTATTTT. Translating it yields CASSFYRDRITDTQYF.

The rearrangement links TRBV28 to TRBJ2-5; 14 nucleotides match TRBD2. The trim removed 4 bases at V and 5 bases at J, leaving 9 bases unmatched. The germline CDR1 and CDR2 sequences are MDHEN and SYDVKM. The CDR3 spans 17 residues. The CDR3 DNA reads as TGTGCCAGCAGTTCCCTGGGACTAGCGGGAGATGGGGAGACCCAGTACTTC. Amino acids: CASSSLGLAGDGETQYF.